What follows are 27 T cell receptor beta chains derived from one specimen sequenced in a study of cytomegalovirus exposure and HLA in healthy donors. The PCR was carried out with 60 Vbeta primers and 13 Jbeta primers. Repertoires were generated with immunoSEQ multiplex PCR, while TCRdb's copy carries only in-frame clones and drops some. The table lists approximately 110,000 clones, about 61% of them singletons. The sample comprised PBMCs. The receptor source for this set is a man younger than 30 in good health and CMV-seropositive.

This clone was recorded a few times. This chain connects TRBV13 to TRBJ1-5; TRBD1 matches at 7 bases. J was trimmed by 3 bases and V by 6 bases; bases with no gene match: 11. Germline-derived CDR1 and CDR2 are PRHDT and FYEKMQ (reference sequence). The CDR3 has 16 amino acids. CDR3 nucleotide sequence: TGTGCCAGCAGTTTGAACAGGGGTCGTTACAATCAGCCCCAGCATTTT. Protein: CASSLNRGRYNQPQHF.

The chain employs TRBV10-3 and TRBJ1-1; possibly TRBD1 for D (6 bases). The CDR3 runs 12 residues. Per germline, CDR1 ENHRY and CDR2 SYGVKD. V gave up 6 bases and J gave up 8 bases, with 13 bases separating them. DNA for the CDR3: TGTGCCATCAGAGCAGGGGATTCCGAAGCTTTCTTT. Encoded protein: CAIRAGDSEAFF.

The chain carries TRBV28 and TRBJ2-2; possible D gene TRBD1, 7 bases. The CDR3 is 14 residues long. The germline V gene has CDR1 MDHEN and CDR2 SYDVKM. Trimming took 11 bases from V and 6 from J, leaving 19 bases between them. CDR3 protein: CAGRQGGIAGELFF. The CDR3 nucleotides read TGTGCCGGGAGACAGGGAGGTATTGCCGGGGAGCTGTTTTTT.

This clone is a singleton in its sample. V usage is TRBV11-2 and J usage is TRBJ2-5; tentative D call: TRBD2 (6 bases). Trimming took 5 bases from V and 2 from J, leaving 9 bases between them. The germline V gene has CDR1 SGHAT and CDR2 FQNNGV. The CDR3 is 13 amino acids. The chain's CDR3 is CASSTGDQETQYF. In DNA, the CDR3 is TGTGCCAGCAGCACGGGGGATCAAGAGACCCAGTACTTC.

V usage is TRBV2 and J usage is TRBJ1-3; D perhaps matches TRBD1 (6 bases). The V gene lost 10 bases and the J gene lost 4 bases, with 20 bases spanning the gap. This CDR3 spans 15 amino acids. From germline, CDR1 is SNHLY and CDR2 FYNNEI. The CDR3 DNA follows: TGTGCCATCCAGGCGGCAGGGGCGCCGGGAAACACCATATATTTT. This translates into CAIQAAGAPGNTIYF.

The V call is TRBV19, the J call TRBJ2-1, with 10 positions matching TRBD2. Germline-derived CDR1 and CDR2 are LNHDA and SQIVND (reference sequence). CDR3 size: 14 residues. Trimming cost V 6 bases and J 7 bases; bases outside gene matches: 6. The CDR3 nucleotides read TGTGCCAGTAGGCCTAGCGGGGGCTTAAATGAGCAGTTCTTC. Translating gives CASRPSGGLNEQFF.

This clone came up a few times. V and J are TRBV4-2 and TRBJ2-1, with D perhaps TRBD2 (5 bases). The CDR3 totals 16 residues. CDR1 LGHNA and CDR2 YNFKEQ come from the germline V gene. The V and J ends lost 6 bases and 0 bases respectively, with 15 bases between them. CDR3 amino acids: CASSFTGVSSYNEQFF. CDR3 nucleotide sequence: TGTGCCAGCAGTTTTACCGGGGTGTCCTCCTACAATGAGCAGTTCTTC.

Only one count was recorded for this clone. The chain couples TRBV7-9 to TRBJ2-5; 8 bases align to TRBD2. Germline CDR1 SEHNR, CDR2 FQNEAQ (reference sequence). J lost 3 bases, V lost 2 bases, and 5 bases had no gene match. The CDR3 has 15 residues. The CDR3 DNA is TGTGCCAGCAGCTTAACTAGCGGTCAAAAAGAGACCCAGTACTTC. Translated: CASSLTSGQKETQYF.

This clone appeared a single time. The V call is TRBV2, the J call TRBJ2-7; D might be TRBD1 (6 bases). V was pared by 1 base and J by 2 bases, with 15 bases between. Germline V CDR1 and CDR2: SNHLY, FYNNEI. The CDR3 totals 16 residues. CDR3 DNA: TGTGCCAGCAGTGAAGTGGGCAGGGGAAAGACCTACGAGCAGTACTTC. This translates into CASSEVGRGKTYEQYF.

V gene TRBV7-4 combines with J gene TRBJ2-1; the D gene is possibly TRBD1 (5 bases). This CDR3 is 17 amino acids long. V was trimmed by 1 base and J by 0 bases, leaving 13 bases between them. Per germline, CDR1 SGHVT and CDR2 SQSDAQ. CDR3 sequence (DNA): TGTGCCAGCAGCTTAGACAGGTCCAGGAGCTCCTACAATGAGCAGTTCTTC. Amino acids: CASSLDRSRSSYNEQFF.

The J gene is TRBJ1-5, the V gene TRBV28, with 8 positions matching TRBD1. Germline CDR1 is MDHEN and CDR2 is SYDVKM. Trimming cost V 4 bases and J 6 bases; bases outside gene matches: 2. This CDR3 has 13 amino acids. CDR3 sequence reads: CASSSDRVQPQHF. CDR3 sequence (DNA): TGTGCCAGCAGTTCGGACAGGGTTCAGCCCCAGCATTTT.

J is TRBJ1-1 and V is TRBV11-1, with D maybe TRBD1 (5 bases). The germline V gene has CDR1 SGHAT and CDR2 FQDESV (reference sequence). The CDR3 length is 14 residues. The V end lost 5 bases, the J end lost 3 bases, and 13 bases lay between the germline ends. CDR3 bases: TGTGCCAGCAGCCGCGGGGGTCTGGACACTGAAGCTTTCTTT. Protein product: CASSRGGLDTEAFF.

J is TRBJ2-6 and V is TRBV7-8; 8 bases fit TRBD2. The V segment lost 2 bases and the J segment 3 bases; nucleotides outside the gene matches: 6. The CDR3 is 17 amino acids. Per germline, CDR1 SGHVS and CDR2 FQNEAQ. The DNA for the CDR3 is TGTGCCAGCAGCTTAATCCGGGGGGGAGTTGGGGCCAACGTCCTGACTTTC. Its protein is CASSLIRGGVGANVLTF.

CDR3 in amino acids: CATSRDRQGRNEQFF. The CDR3 DNA follows: TGTGCCACCAGCAGAGATCGACAGGGCCGCAATGAGCAGTTCTTC. The chain has TRBV15 and TRBJ2-1, with 7 bases fitting TRBD1. Germline assignment: CDR1 LNHNV and CDR2 YYDKDF (reference sequence). There are 15 residues in the CDR3. V was pared by 0 bases and J by 6 bases, with 5 bases of the junction left unmatched. Together with reference TRBV15 and TRBJ2-1, the CDR3 gives the full variable domain: DAMVIQNPRYQVTQFGKPVTLSCSQTLNHNVMYWYQQKSSQAPKLLFHYYDKDFNNEADTPDNFQSRRPNTSFCFLDIRSPGLGDTAMYLCATSRDRQGRNEQFFGPGTRLTVL.

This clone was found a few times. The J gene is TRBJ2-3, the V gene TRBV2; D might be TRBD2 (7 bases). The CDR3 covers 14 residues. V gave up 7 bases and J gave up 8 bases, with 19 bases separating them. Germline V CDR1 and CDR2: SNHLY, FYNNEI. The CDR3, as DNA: TGTGCCAGCACGGCGGGGGCCCCGAGGGGTACGCAGTATTTT. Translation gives CASTAGAPRGTQYF. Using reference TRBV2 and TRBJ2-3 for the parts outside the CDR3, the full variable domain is EPEVTQTPSHQVTQMGQEVILRCVPISNHLYFYWYRQILGQKVEFLVSFYNNEISEKSEIFDDQFSVERPDGSNFTLKIRSTKLEDSAMYFCASTAGAPRGTQYFGPGTRLTVL.

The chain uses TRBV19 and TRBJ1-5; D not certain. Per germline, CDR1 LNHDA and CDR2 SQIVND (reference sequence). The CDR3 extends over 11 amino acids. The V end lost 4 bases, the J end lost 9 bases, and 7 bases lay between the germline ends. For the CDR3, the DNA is TGTGCCAGTAGTACCCCGGGGCCCCAGCATTTT. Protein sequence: CASSTPGPQHF.

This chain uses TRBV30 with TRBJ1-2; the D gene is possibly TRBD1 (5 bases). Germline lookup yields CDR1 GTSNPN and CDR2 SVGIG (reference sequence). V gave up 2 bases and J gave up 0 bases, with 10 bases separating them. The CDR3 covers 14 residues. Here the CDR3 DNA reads TGTGCCTGGAGTAAGGGACTGGCTAACTATGGCTACACCTTC. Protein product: CAWSKGLANYGYTF.

The CDR3 is CASSLGTGGLGAFF. As DNA, the CDR3 is TGTGCCAGCAGTTTAGGGACAGGGGGATTGGGCGCTTTCTTT. J is TRBJ1-1 and V is TRBV28, with 11 bases lining up with TRBD1. The length of the CDR3 is 14 residues. V lost 2 bases to trimming and J lost 11 bases; unmatched junction nucleotides: 7. Germline V gene sequence: CDR1 MDHEN, CDR2 SYDVKM.

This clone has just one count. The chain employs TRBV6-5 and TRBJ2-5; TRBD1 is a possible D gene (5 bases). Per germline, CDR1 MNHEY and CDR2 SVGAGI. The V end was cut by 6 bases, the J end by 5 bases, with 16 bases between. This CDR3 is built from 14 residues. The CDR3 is CASSRQTLGETQYF. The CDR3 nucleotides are TGTGCCAGCAGCCGACAGACCCTCGGGGAGACCCAGTACTTC.

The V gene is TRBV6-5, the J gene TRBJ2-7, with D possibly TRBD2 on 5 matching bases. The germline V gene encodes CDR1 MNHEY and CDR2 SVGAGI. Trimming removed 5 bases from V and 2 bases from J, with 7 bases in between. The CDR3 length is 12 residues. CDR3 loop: CASSTGTYEQYF. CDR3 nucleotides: TGTGCCAGCAGTACCGGGACCTACGAGCAGTACTTC.

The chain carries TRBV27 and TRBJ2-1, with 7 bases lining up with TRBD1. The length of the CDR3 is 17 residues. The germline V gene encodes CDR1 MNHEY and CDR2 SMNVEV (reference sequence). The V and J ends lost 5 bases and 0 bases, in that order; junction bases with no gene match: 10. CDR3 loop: CASSPGGPLTSYNEQFF. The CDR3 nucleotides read TGTGCCAGCAGTCCAGGGGGACCTCTAACCTCCTACAATGAGCAGTTCTTC.

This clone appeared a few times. CDR3 sequence (DNA): TGTGCCAGCAGTCATCCAGCGGGGGGCAACAATGAGCAGTTCTTC. This codes for CASSHPAGGNNEQFF. This chain links TRBV4-2 with TRBJ2-1; 9 positions match TRBD2. V lost 6 bases to trimming and J lost 5 bases; unmatched junction nucleotides: 8. Germline CDR1 and CDR2: LGHNA and YNFKEQ. This CDR3 is built from 15 residues.

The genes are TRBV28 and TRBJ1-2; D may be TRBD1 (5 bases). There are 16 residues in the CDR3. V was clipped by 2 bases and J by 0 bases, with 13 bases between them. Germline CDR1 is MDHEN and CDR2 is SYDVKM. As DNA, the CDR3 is TGTGCCAGCAGTTTAGTCAGGGAACGAGCTAACTATGGCTACACCTTC. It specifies CASSLVRERANYGYTF.

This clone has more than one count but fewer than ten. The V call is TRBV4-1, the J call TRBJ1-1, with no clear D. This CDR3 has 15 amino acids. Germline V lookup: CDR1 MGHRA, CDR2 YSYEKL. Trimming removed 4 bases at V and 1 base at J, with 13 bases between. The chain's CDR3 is CASSRVMSGNTEAFF. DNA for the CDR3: TGCGCCAGCAGCCGGGTGATGAGCGGGAACACTGAAGCTTTCTTT.

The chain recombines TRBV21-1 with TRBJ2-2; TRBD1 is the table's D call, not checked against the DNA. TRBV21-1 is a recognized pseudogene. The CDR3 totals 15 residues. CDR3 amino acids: CARIHPKPSGGELFF. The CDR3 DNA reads TGTGCCAGGATCCATCCCAAGCCTTCAGGCGGGGAGCTGTTTTTT.

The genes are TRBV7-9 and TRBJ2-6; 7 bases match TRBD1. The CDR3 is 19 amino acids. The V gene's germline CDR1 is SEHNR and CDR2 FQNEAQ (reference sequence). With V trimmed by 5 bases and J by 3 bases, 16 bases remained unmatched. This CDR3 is CASSTNRGLPPHGANVLTF. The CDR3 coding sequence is TGTGCCAGCAGCACAAACAGGGGTCTACCACCTCATGGGGCCAACGTCCTGACTTTC.

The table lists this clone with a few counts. CDR3 protein: CASSVGGLVAGAGDTQYF. The CDR3 bases are TGTGCCAGCAGCGTAGGGGGTTTGGTAGCGGGGGCGGGAGATACGCAGTATTTT. The chain carries TRBV9 and TRBJ2-3, with 9 bases matching TRBD2. V shed 0 bases, J shed 5 bases, and the junction held 13 bases outside the gene matches. Germline CDR1 and CDR2: SGDLS and YYNGEE. CDR3 length equals 18 residues.